One and the same sample provided the 32 T cell receptor beta chains below, sequenced in a study of blood T cell repertoires in COVID-19. This table comes from immunoSEQ multiplex PCR, and its TCRdb copy is limited to in-frame clones, with some not included. The sample includes 35,000 to 45,000 clones, around nine tenths of them seen just once. Specimen: peripheral blood. Source of these receptors: a man aged 45-60 years with COVID-19, enrolled during active disease.

The chain links TRBV11-2 to TRBJ2-2, with 13 nucleotides matching TRBD2. The CDR3 spans 17 residues. V lost 3 bases, J lost 7 bases, and 8 bases stayed unmatched. Looked up from germline, CDR1 is SGHAT and CDR2 is FQNNGV. The CDR3 region has the DNA TGTGCCAGCAGCTTGTCGGGACTAGCGGGATCAAACGGGGAGCTGTTTTTT. Protein: CASSLSGLAGSNGELFF. Drawing the rest from reference TRBV11-2 and TRBJ2-2, the complete variable domain is EAGVAQSPRYKIIEKRQSVAFWCNPISGHATLYWYQQILGQGPKLLIQFQNNGVVDDSQLPKDRFSAERLKGVDSTLKIQPAKLEDSAVYLCASSLSGLAGSNGELFFGEGSRLTVL.

The chain links TRBV4-1 to TRBJ2-7; 12 bases align to TRBD2. This CDR3 contains 15 residues. Germline V gene sequence: CDR1 MGHRA, CDR2 YSYEKL. V gave up 2 bases and J gave up 6 bases; unmatched junction bases: 5. CDR3 in amino acids: CASSQTRGLAGEQYF. The CDR3 DNA reads as TGCGCCAGCAGCCAAACCCGGGGACTAGCGGGCGAGCAGTACTTC.

The rearrangement links TRBV7-2 to TRBJ2-2, with 13 nucleotides matching TRBD2. The V gene's germline CDR1 is SGHTA and CDR2 FQGNSA. After removal of 1 base from V and 4 bases from J, the junction contained 6 bases not matched to a gene. The CDR3 extends over 18 amino acids. In DNA, the CDR3 is TGTGCCAGCAGCTTAGTCTCACTAGCGGGAGGGGGCACCGGGGAGCTGTTTTTT. Encoded protein: CASSLVSLAGGGTGELFF.

The chain uses TRBV10-3 and TRBJ2-1; 10 bases line up with TRBD2. Germline V gene sequence: CDR1 ENHRY, CDR2 SYGVKD. V shed 6 bases, J shed 4 bases, and the junction held 6 bases outside the gene matches. This CDR3 comprises 15 residues. The CDR3 region has the DNA TGTGCCATCAGGACAACTAGCGGGACTTACAATGAGCAGTTCTTC. It encodes CAIRTTSGTYNEQFF.

This rearrangement joins TRBV7-9 to TRBJ2-1; 12 bases align to TRBD2. Germline CDR1 SEHNR, CDR2 FQNEAQ (reference sequence). The V gene end was trimmed by 5 bases and the J gene end by 9 bases; junction bases not matched to a gene: 20. The CDR3 is made up of 19 amino acids. CDR3 DNA: TGTGCCAGCAGCGCCCCGTCCCGTTTTTGGACTAGCGGGGCCGGTGAGCAGTTCTTC. As protein: CASSAPSRFWTSGAGEQFF.

The chain recombines TRBV9 with TRBJ2-1, with D possibly matching TRBD2 (6 bases). The germline V gene has CDR1 SGDLS and CDR2 YYNGEE. V lost 3 bases, J lost 8 bases, and 18 bases lay in between. This CDR3 region has 15 residues. The CDR3 spells CASSAGDGEVYEQFF. As DNA, the CDR3 is TGTGCCAGCAGCGCGGGGGACGGAGAGGTGTATGAGCAGTTCTTC.

The V call is TRBV19, the J call TRBJ2-7; 7 nucleotides agree with TRBD1. CDR3 size: 15 residues. V lost 4 bases to trimming and J lost 5 bases; unmatched junction nucleotides: 11. CDR1 is LNHDA and CDR2 is SQIVND in the germline V gene (reference sequence). As DNA, the CDR3 is TGTGCCAGTAGTAATCGACAGGGACAGCGCCACGAGCAGTACTTC. Its translation is CASSNRQGQRHEQYF.

The genes are TRBV10-3 and TRBJ2-5; 7 nucleotides match TRBD1. CDR1 ENHRY and CDR2 SYGVKD come from the germline V gene. The CDR3 has 13 amino acids. With V trimmed by 6 bases and J by 2 bases, 3 bases remained unmatched. In DNA, the CDR3 is TGTGCCATCAGCCCGGGACAGCAAGAGACCCAGTACTTC. As protein: CAISPGQQETQYF.

The rearrangement joins TRBV18 to TRBJ2-3; TRBD1 is a possible D gene (6 bases). Germline CDR1 and CDR2: KGHSH and LQKENI. The CDR3 extends over 14 amino acids. Trimming removed 8 bases from V and 3 bases from J, with 15 bases in between. CDR3 bases: TGTGCCAGCATACCCAACACAGGGACAGATACGCAGTATTTT. This gives the protein CASIPNTGTDTQYF.

V is TRBV5-4 and J is TRBJ2-5, with D tentatively TRBD2 (5 bases). The CDR3 is made up of 13 amino acids. The ends were cut back, 5 bases at V and 2 bases at J, with 10 bases in the middle. CDR1 and CDR2 (germline): SGHNT, YYREEE (reference sequence). In DNA, the CDR3 is TGTGCCAGCAGTTCTGGCGGGCAAGAGACCCAGTACTTC. Translated: CASSSGGQETQYF.

The chain is built from TRBV5-5 and TRBJ2-7; 10 nucleotides align to TRBD2. Trimming took 3 bases from V and 3 from J; bases not matched to a gene: 9. Germline values: CDR1 SGHKS, CDR2 YYEKEE (reference sequence). The CDR3 spans 16 residues. This chain's CDR3 is CASSSRSGRAVYEQYF. The DNA for the CDR3 is TGTGCCAGCAGCTCCCGCAGCGGGAGGGCCGTCTACGAGCAGTACTTC.

The V gene is TRBV4-1, the J gene TRBJ2-7; 14 bases fit TRBD2. The V and J ends lost 1 base and 2 bases, in that order; junction bases with no gene match: 7. CDR1 MGHRA and CDR2 YSYEKL come from the germline V gene. The CDR3 loop spans 18 amino acids. The CDR3 region has the DNA TGCGCCAGCAGCCAAGCGACTAGCGGGAGGGCCAGAACCTACGAGCAGTACTTC. Its protein product is CASSQATSGRARTYEQYF.

The chain links TRBV6-1 to TRBJ1-1, with D tentatively TRBD1 (6 bases). This CDR3 has 14 amino acids. Trimming took 3 bases from V and 3 from J, leaving 11 bases between them. CDR1 MNHNS and CDR2 SASEGT come from the germline V gene. DNA for the CDR3: TGTGCCAGCAGTGACCTCAGGGGCTACACTGAAGCTTTCTTT. It specifies CASSDLRGYTEAFF.

This clone appeared a single time. The V and J genes are TRBV12-2 and TRBJ2-3; no DNA check was done on the table's D call, TRBD2. TRBV12-2 is deemed a pseudogene. The CDR3 runs to 17 residues. In nucleotides, the CDR3 is TGTGCAAGTCGCTTATTAGGGCTAGCGGGGGCCGCAGATACGCAGTATTTT. This gives the protein CASRLLGLAGAADTQYF.

A single count supports this clone. The CDR3 bases are TGCGCCAGCAGCTTGTCCTCGCGGGCAGGCTCTGGGGCCAACGTCCTGACTTTC. Amino acid sequence: CASSLSSRAGSGANVLTF. V and J are TRBV5-1 and TRBJ2-6, with D maybe TRBD2 (5 bases). V was pared by 1 base and J by 0 bases, with 14 bases between. The germline gives CDR1 SGHRS, CDR2 YFSETQ. The CDR3 covers 18 residues.

The DNA for the CDR3 is TGTGCCAGCAGCTTGGTTGGTCAGGGGGAGTCAGATACGCAGTATTTT. It encodes CASSLVGQGESDTQYF. V and J are TRBV5-8 and TRBJ2-3; 7 bases are shared with TRBD1. The V and J ends lost 0 bases and 4 bases, in that order; junction bases with no gene match: 8. The CDR3 has 16 amino acids. CDR1 and CDR2 (germline): SGHTS, YDEGEE.

This chain uses TRBV9 with TRBJ2-1; TRBD2 aligns across 11 bases. J lost 6 bases, V lost 2 bases, and 4 bases had no gene match. This CDR3 has 15 residues. Germline loops: CDR1 SGDLS, CDR2 YYNGEE. The CDR3 protein is CASSVRLAGINEQFF. The CDR3 DNA sequence: TGTGCCAGCAGCGTGAGACTAGCGGGAATCAATGAGCAGTTCTTC.

This clone was seen only once. The chain couples TRBV6-5 to TRBJ1-1, with 9 bases that match TRBD1. This CDR3 comprises 15 residues. After removal of 1 base from V and 5 bases from J, the junction contained 5 bases not matched to a gene. CDR1 and CDR2 (germline): MNHEY, SVGAGI. Written as DNA, the CDR3 is TGTGCCAGCAGTTACTACACAGGGGGCAGAACTGAAGCTTTCTTT. Translating gives CASSYYTGGRTEAFF.

The chain employs TRBV4-1 and TRBJ2-2; TRBD2 aligns across 9 bases. Per germline, CDR1 MGHRA and CDR2 YSYEKL. This CDR3 is 18 amino acids long. The J segment lost 8 bases and the V segment lost 2 bases, leaving 15 bases of the junction unmatched. As DNA, the CDR3 is TGCGCCAGCAGCCAACAATTCCCGCTAGCGGGATCTATGGGGGAGCTGTTTTTT. The encoded protein is CASSQQFPLAGSMGELFF.

The chain joins TRBV7-8 to TRBJ1-5; unclear D gene. Germline CDR1 reads SGHVS; CDR2 reads FQNEAQ. Between the trimmed V and J ends, which lost 1 base and 7 bases, there was a span of 14 bases. This CDR3 is built from 15 residues. This chain's CDR3 is CASSLDSTSWQPQHF. The CDR3 DNA is TGTGCCAGCAGCTTAGATTCGACAAGCTGGCAGCCCCAGCATTTT.

The rearrangement uses TRBV4-2 and TRBJ2-1; D remains unclear. Trimming cost V 1 base and J 8 bases, with 12 bases left between them. The CDR3 runs to 14 residues. CDR1 and CDR2 from the germline V gene are LGHNA and YNFKEQ. CDR3 region: CASSQVTLGDEQFF. The CDR3 DNA is TGTGCCAGCAGCCAAGTAACATTGGGCGATGAGCAGTTCTTC.

The CDR3 DNA is TGTGCCAGCAGCTGGACCCCGGGACTAGCGGGGGGCAATGAGCAGTTCTTC. Encoded protein: CASSWTPGLAGGNEQFF. V and J are TRBV7-2 and TRBJ2-1; 15 nucleotides match TRBD2. The V gene end was trimmed by 4 bases and the J gene end by 6 bases; junction bases not matched to a gene: 7. This CDR3 has 17 amino acids. Germline V CDR1 and CDR2: SGHTA, FQGNSA.

The chain recombines TRBV7-9 with TRBJ1-1; D perhaps matches TRBD1 (5 bases). Germline CDR1 SEHNR, CDR2 FQNEAQ (reference sequence). V lost 1 base, J lost 0 bases, and 12 bases lay in between. The CDR3 is 16 amino acids. CDR3 amino acids: CASSLGHGGLNTEAFF. The CDR3 region has the DNA TGTGCCAGCAGCTTAGGCCACGGGGGGTTGAACACTGAAGCTTTCTTT.

The genes are TRBV6-4 and TRBJ1-5; 8 bases are a match to TRBD1. CDR3 length equals 18 residues. V shed 6 bases and J 3 bases; nucleotides not matched to a gene: 16. From germline, CDR1 is MRHNA and CDR2 SNTAGT. The CDR3 nucleotides are TGTGCCAGCAGGGGCTTCGACAGGGGAGGATTAGACAATCAGCCCCAGCATTTT. It codes for CASRGFDRGGLDNQPQHF.

The chain uses TRBV19 and TRBJ1-6, with D hard to call. This CDR3 has 14 amino acids. Germline CDR1 and CDR2: LNHDA and SQIVND (reference sequence). V lost 6 bases, J lost 7 bases, and 13 bases lay in between. The CDR3 sequence: CASRQRTGNSPLHF. The CDR3 nucleotides read TGTGCCAGTAGACAACGGACGGGGAATTCACCCCTCCACTTT.

The chain is built from TRBV27 and TRBJ2-2, with 12 bases that match TRBD2. J was trimmed by 4 bases and V by 6 bases; bases with no gene match: 9. Per germline, CDR1 MNHEY and CDR2 SMNVEV (reference sequence). CDR3 length: 17 residues. The CDR3 sequence: CASRIASGRVITGELFF. The CDR3 DNA is TGTGCCAGCAGAATAGCTAGCGGGAGGGTAATCACCGGGGAGCTGTTTTTT.

The chain uses TRBV6-1 and TRBJ1-2; 7 bases are shared with TRBD1. Trimming removed 1 base from V and 0 bases from J; junction bases left unmatched: 2. The CDR3 spans 15 residues. Germline assignment: CDR1 MNHNS and CDR2 SASEGT. This chain's CDR3 is CASSEGRGTNYGYTF. CDR3 bases: TGTGCCAGCAGTGAAGGCAGGGGGACTAACTATGGCTACACCTTC.

The genes are TRBV6-6 and TRBJ2-3, with TRBD2 as a possible D gene (5 bases). V lost 4 bases and J lost 4, with 9 bases in between. The V gene's germline CDR1 is MNHNY and CDR2 SVGAGI (reference sequence). This CDR3 spans 13 amino acids. CDR3: CASSSGGADTQYF. CDR3 DNA: TGTGCCAGCAGTTCCGGAGGCGCAGATACGCAGTATTTT.

The chain recombines TRBV10-3 with TRBJ2-7; D is possibly TRBD1 (5 bases). CDR3 length: 12 amino acids. V was shortened by 7 bases and J by 1 base, with 8 bases between the two germline ends. Germline loops: CDR1 ENHRY, CDR2 SYGVKD. The CDR3 sequence is CAIMGLSYEQYF. CDR3 DNA sequence: TGTGCCATCATGGGGCTATCCTACGAGCAGTACTTC.

The gene calls are TRBV7-2 and TRBJ2-2; D might be TRBD2 (5 bases). CDR1 SGHTA and CDR2 FQGNSA come from the germline V gene. Trimming took 3 bases from V and 4 from J, leaving 9 bases between them. CDR3 length: 14 residues. For the CDR3, the DNA is TGTGCCAGCAGCTTCGGGAATGTCACCGGGGAGCTGTTTTTT. This sequence encodes CASSFGNVTGELFF.

This chain joins TRBV5-5 and TRBJ2-5, with 9 bases fitting TRBD1. J was trimmed by 5 bases and V by 4 bases; bases with no gene match: 9. The CDR3 consists of 15 residues. Germline CDR1 and CDR2: SGHKS and YYEKEE (reference sequence). CDR3 sequence (DNA): TGTGCCAGCAGCAGCGGACAGGGGAGGTTGGAGACCCAGTACTTC. This codes for CASSSGQGRLETQYF.

This chain links TRBV9 with TRBJ1-2; the D gene is possibly TRBD1 (5 bases). CDR1 is SGDLS and CDR2 is YYNGEE in the germline V gene. Trimming cost V 0 bases and J 4 bases, with 13 bases left between them. The CDR3 extends over 15 amino acids. The DNA of the CDR3 is TGTGCCAGCAGCGTAGGCCAGGGATCTCTCTATGGCTACACCTTC. Protein sequence: CASSVGQGSLYGYTF.